This T cell receptor (beta chain) was recorded in a study of T cells after yellow fever vaccination. TCRdb ran MiXCR on the 5' RACE reads and lists one entry per CDR3 protein. Of about 400,000 distinct CDR3 sequences listed, 6.2% were seen once; the top ten hold 14% to 15%. CDR3 size: 16 residues. Trimming left V 3 bases short and J 5 bases short, with 17 bases between. The germline V gene encodes CDR1 SGHAT and CDR2 FQNNGV. This clonotype was seen only a few times. The V call is TRBV11-2, the J call TRBJ2-1, with D possibly TRBD1 on 6 matching bases. Material: PBMCs, obtained 5 days after the yellow fever booster vaccination. The origin of this receptor is a young man who received the YFV17D yellow fever vaccine. The CDR3, as DNA: TGTGCCAGCAGCTTGGGGGCCCGGCCCTTCGACAATGAGCAGTTCTTC. Translating it yields CASSLGARPFDNEQFF.